This T cell receptor beta chain was retrieved from a study of blood T cell repertoires in COVID-19. The wider study: Collection of acute and convalescent COVID-19 samples took place in the United States, Italy and Spain.

The germline CDR1 and CDR2 sequences are MDHEN and SYDVKM. The CDR3 consists of 14 residues. V lost 6 bases to trimming and J lost 2 bases, with 14 bases between them. Original analysis: Nucleated cell counts were estimated from reference gene primer amplification. Clones were read by immunoSEQ multiplex PCR, and TCRdb kept only the in-frame ones, dropping some. V and J calls and clone size are those listed in that table; D and trimming were worked out from the DNA. The sample carries roughly 110,000 clones, 75% to 95% recorded once. The V gene is TRBV28, the J gene TRBJ2-7; D possibly corresponds to TRBD1 (5 bases). What was sequenced was peripheral blood. The receptor was derived from a woman in her 30s with acute or convalescent COVID-19. The CDR3 here is CASRPQGTPYEQYF. The CDR3 DNA reads TGTGCCAGCAGACCCCAGGGTACCCCCTACGAGCAGTACTTC. The full variable domain, in which reference TRBV28 and TRBJ2-7 provide the parts outside the CDR3, is DVKVTQSSRYLVKRTGEKVFLECVQDMDHENMFWYRQDPGLGLRLIYFSYDVKMKEKGDIPEGYSVSREKKERFSLILESASTNQTSMYLCASRPQGTPYEQYFGPGTRLTVT.